This entry is about one T cell receptor (beta chain). Clones were sequenced by immunoSEQ multiplex PCR, and TCRdb holds only the in-frame ones, with some missing. The sample consists of some 170,000 clones, around nine tenths of them appearing once. These data come from a study of blood T cell repertoires in COVID-19. The overall study: Spain, Italy and the United States supplied samples that represented acute and convalescent COVID-19. The analysed material was cDNA or gDNA that came from T cells, B-cell-depleted T cells, or PBMCs.

Enrollment of patients from Seattle took place during active infection, with longitudinal follow-up. Germline CDR1 is SGHNT and CDR2 is YYREEE (reference sequence). Losses at the gene ends were 4 bases for V and 4 bases for J; bases not matched to a gene: 3. The CDR3 covers 14 residues. The rearrangement uses TRBV5-4 and TRBJ2-7, with 12 bases aligning to TRBD2. Sequencing was carried out using peripheral blood. The source of this sequence is a woman in her sixties or seventies with COVID-19, enrolled during active disease. The CDR3 loop is CASSHLAGGYEQYF. In DNA, the CDR3 is TGTGCCAGCAGCCACCTAGCGGGAGGGTACGAGCAGTACTTC.